One sample yielded the 24 T cell receptor beta chains listed below, sequenced in a study of shared clonotypes between healthy human individuals. Data came from immunoSEQ multiplex PCR; TCRdb stores just in-frame clones and leaves some out. The sample has 450,000 to 600,000 clones; roughly 78% are singletons. The specimen was PBMCs. All receptors come from a middle-aged woman in good health. Some clones in this sample may be carry-over from other donors' samples.

The table lists this clone with a count of one. CDR3 protein: CASSLQGASYEQYF. In DNA, the CDR3 is TGTGCCAGCAGCTTGCAGGGGGCTTCCTACGAGCAGTACTTC. The chain combines TRBV5-4 with TRBJ2-7; 8 bases are shared with TRBD1. Germline values: CDR1 SGHNT, CDR2 YYREEE (reference sequence). The CDR3 consists of 14 residues. Unmatched junction bases numbered 1, after V lost 1 base and J lost 1 base.

The chain carries TRBV29-1 and TRBJ2-5, with TRBD2 as a possible D gene (6 bases). Trimming removed 2 bases at V and 5 bases at J, with 12 bases between. CDR3 size: 13 residues. Germline loops: CDR1 SQVTM, CDR2 ANQGSEA. CDR3 in amino acids: CSVEHQEGETQYF. Here the CDR3 DNA reads TGCAGCGTTGAACACCAGGAGGGCGAGACCCAGTACTTC.

This chain uses TRBV13 with TRBJ1-1; TRBD1 is a possible D gene (6 bases). Per germline, CDR1 PRHDT and CDR2 FYEKMQ (reference sequence). The CDR3 contains 17 residues. Between the trimmed V and J ends, which lost 4 bases and 1 base, there was a span of 19 bases. CDR3 sequence (DNA): TGTGCCAGCAGCTCGCCTCCGGGACAACAACCGAACACTGAAGCTTTCTTT. It translates to CASSSPPGQQPNTEAFF.

The chain carries TRBV7-9 and TRBJ1-4, with D maybe TRBD1 (6 bases). This CDR3 is built from 13 residues. Looked up from germline, CDR1 is SEHNR and CDR2 is FQNEAQ (reference sequence). V was pared by 5 bases and J by 7 bases, with 11 bases between. The DNA of the CDR3 is TGTGCCAGCAGCGTAGGGGGTCCTGAAAAACTGTTTTTT. Its protein product is CASSVGGPEKLFF.

This chain links TRBV5-1 with TRBJ1-6, with 7 bases aligning to TRBD1. The trim removed 5 bases at V and 5 bases at J, leaving 13 bases unmatched. This CDR3 has 17 amino acids. Germline lookup yields CDR1 SGHRS and CDR2 YFSETQ. CDR3 bases: TGCGCCAGCAGGTCTAATACAGGGGATATAAATAATTCACCCCTCCACTTT. Encoded protein: CASRSNTGDINNSPLHF.

V is TRBV7-9 and J is TRBJ1-1; weak D call: TRBD1 (6 bases). This CDR3 has 16 amino acids. With 5 bases removed from V and 3 bases from J, the gap between germline ends came to 19 bases. The germline V gene encodes CDR1 SEHNR and CDR2 FQNEAQ (reference sequence). CDR3 nucleotides: TGTGCCAGCAGCACCCGCCGTGGGGGCGCGGACACTGAAGCTTTCTTT. Translation: CASSTRRGGADTEAFF.

The rearrangement links TRBV30 to TRBJ2-5, with D unclear. The J call may not be correct, given that the DNA end is closer to TRBJ2-7. Germline V CDR1 and CDR2: GTSNPN, SVGIG (reference sequence). This CDR3 comprises 16 residues. CDR3 amino acids: CAWSVQSTAFRVEQYF. CDR3 coding DNA: TGTGCCTGGAGTGTACAGAGCACGGCTTTTAGGGTCGAGCAGTACTTC.

The rearrangement links TRBV29-1 to TRBJ2-5; TRBD2 matches at 14 bases. The CDR3 is made up of 14 amino acids. Germline loops: CDR1 SQVTM, CDR2 ANQGSEA. J was trimmed by 11 bases and V by 7 bases; bases with no gene match: 12. In DNA, the CDR3 is TGCAGCGCCCGGGGGACTAGCGGGAGCCGGGAGCAGTACTTC. Amino acid sequence: CSARGTSGSREQYF.

The rearrangement joins TRBV29-1 to TRBJ2-1; D is unclear. With 2 bases removed from V and 6 bases from J, the gap between germline ends came to 14 bases. The CDR3 covers 14 residues. CDR1 is SQVTM, CDR2 ANQGSEA, per germline. The CDR3, as DNA: TGCAGCGTTGAAAGGGTCGTGTGGGGCAATGAGCAGTTCTTC. Amino acid sequence: CSVERVVWGNEQFF.

V usage is TRBV6-1 and J usage is TRBJ2-2; no reliable D call. Germline values: CDR1 MNHNS, CDR2 SASEGT. There are 16 residues in the CDR3. V lost 2 bases, J lost 0 bases, and 10 bases lay in between. The CDR3 bases are TGTGCCAGCAGTGAAAGTCTTTCGACGAACACCGGGGAGCTGTTTTTT. Amino acid sequence: CASSESLSTNTGELFF.

CDR3 amino acids: CASSGDRLTRETQYF. CDR3 bases: TGTGCCAGCAGTGGGGACAGATTAACCCGAGAGACCCAGTACTTC. The V and J genes are TRBV25-1 and TRBJ2-5; 7 nucleotides align to TRBD1. CDR1 is MGHDK and CDR2 is SYGVNS in the germline V gene. J lost 4 bases, V lost 4 bases, and 9 bases had no gene match. This CDR3 has 15 residues.

V usage is TRBV27 and J usage is TRBJ1-2; perhaps TRBD1 as D (6 bases). The germline V and J ends were trimmed by 3 bases and 8 bases, with 13 bases remaining between them. The CDR3 consists of 13 residues. Germline loops: CDR1 MNHEY, CDR2 SMNVEV (reference sequence). The CDR3 DNA reads as TGTGCCAGCAGTTTCCCCGACAGGAAGGGCTACACCTTC. This sequence encodes CASSFPDRKGYTF.

This clone was found once. This chain connects TRBV7-9 to TRBJ2-3; 11 bases line up with TRBD2. Germline trimming cut 4 bases from V and 1 base from J; bases unmatched to any gene: 10. The V gene's germline CDR1 is SEHNR and CDR2 FQNEAQ (reference sequence). This CDR3 region has 18 residues. The CDR3 DNA follows: TGTGCCAGCAGCTCAACCAAAGGACTAGCGGGTGGCACAGATACGCAGTATTTT. It specifies CASSSTKGLAGGTDTQYF.

The chain combines TRBV5-4 with TRBJ2-3; TRBD2 agrees at 14 bases. The V gene end was trimmed by 0 bases and the J gene end by 9 bases; junction bases not matched to a gene: 6. The length of the CDR3 is 16 residues. Germline lookup yields CDR1 SGHNT and CDR2 YYREEE (reference sequence). CDR3 loop: CASSLERLAGGRTQYF. As DNA, the CDR3 is TGTGCCAGCAGCTTGGAGAGACTAGCGGGAGGGCGCACGCAGTATTTT.

The sample holds one count of this clone. The chain couples TRBV11-2 to TRBJ1-2; tentative D call: TRBD1 (6 bases). The CDR3 consists of 16 residues. Trimming removed 4 bases from V and 3 bases from J, with 18 bases in between. Germline lookup yields CDR1 SGHAT and CDR2 FQNNGV. CDR3 sequence reads: CASSSPYRVPYYGYTF. The CDR3 region has the DNA TGTGCCAGCAGCTCCCCGTACAGGGTCCCCTACTATGGCTACACCTTC.

The chain recombines TRBV30 with TRBJ2-7; tentatively, D is TRBD2 (6 bases). The CDR3 has 15 amino acids. Trimming removed 0 bases at V and 0 bases at J, with 12 bases between. Germline CDR1 is GTSNPN and CDR2 is SVGIG (reference sequence). The CDR3: CAWSVRGASSYEQYF. The CDR3 DNA is TGTGCCTGGAGTGTACGCGGGGCTAGCTCCTACGAGCAGTACTTC.

The CDR3 is CAIRGHFGQETQYF. In DNA, the CDR3 is TGTGCCATCAGGGGCCATTTTGGCCAAGAGACCCAGTACTTC. This sequence joins TRBV10-3 and TRBJ2-5; D unresolved. V dropped 6 bases and J dropped 1 base, with 12 bases sitting between them. The length of the CDR3 is 14 residues. CDR1 is ENHRY and CDR2 is SYGVKD in the germline V gene.

The rearrangement links TRBV7-9 to TRBJ2-3; the D is unclear. Germline-derived CDR1 and CDR2 are SEHNR and FQNEAQ (reference sequence). Between the trimmed V and J ends, which lost 2 bases and 0 bases, there was a span of 6 bases. The CDR3 runs to 14 residues. The CDR3 nucleotides read TGTGCCAGCAGCTTATCGTCTAGCACAGATACGCAGTATTTT. This encodes CASSLSSSTDTQYF.

The rearrangement joins TRBV7-3 to TRBJ1-1, with D tentatively TRBD1 (5 bases). CDR3 length: 14 amino acids. With 6 bases removed from V and 4 bases from J, the gap between germline ends came to 15 bases. CDR1 is SGHTA, CDR2 FQGTGA, per germline. CDR3 sequence (DNA): TGTGCCAGCAGGGGCAGGGCGTCCGGCACTGAAGCTTTCTTT. It specifies CASRGRASGTEAFF. The variable domain in full, with the rest retrieved from reference TRBV7-3 and TRBJ1-1, is GAGVSQTPSNKVTEKGKYVELRCDPISGHTALYWYRQSLGQGPEFLIYFQGTGAADDSGLPNDRFFAVRPEGSVSTLKIQRTERGDSAVYLCASRGRASGTEAFFGQGTRLTVV.

The CDR3 protein is CASRRIRVAGPRNEQFF. CDR3 nucleotides: TGTGCCAGCCGACGGATACGAGTAGCGGGACCTCGGAATGAGCAGTTCTTC. V gene TRBV6-7 combines with J gene TRBJ2-1; TRBD2 matches at 8 bases. TRBV6-7 is given ORF status, its function remaining uncertain. The CDR3 spans 17 residues. The V segment lost 8 bases and the J segment 7 bases; nucleotides outside the gene matches: 19.

The CDR3 DNA reads TGTGCCAGCAGCTTAAGAGAGATGGGCACAGATACGCAGTATTTT. Amino acid sequence: CASSLREMGTDTQYF. The chain recombines TRBV11-2 with TRBJ2-3; D gene ambiguous. The ends were cut back, 2 bases at V and 1 base at J, with 10 bases in the middle. Germline V gene sequence: CDR1 SGHAT, CDR2 FQNNGV. This CDR3 contains 15 residues.

The chain employs TRBV11-2 and TRBJ2-1; the D gene is possibly TRBD2 (6 bases). CDR1 is SGHAT, CDR2 FQNNGV, per germline. The germline V and J ends were trimmed by 6 bases and 7 bases, with 13 bases remaining between them. This CDR3 is built from 13 residues. CDR3: CASRLTSLNEQFF. The CDR3 region has the DNA TGTGCCAGCAGACTGACTAGTTTGAATGAGCAGTTCTTC.

The rearrangement joins TRBV9 to TRBJ1-2; D is uncertain. V was cut by 0 bases and J by 6 bases, with 12 bases left in between. The V gene's germline CDR1 is SGDLS and CDR2 YYNGEE. The CDR3 loop spans 14 amino acids. DNA for the CDR3: TGTGCCAGCAGCGTAGATAGGTTCTCCCATGGCTACACCTTC. It translates to CASSVDRFSHGYTF.

The rearrangement uses TRBV5-4 and TRBJ1-4; possible D gene TRBD1, 6 bases. V was pared by 4 bases and J by 0 bases, with 13 bases between. Germline CDR1 SGHNT, CDR2 YYREEE (reference sequence). The CDR3 sequence is 16 residues long. The CDR3 reads CASSQGPGATNEKLFF. The CDR3 coding sequence is TGTGCCAGCAGCCAAGGACCAGGGGCAACTAATGAAAAACTGTTTTTT.